The 8 T cell receptor beta chains reported below all come from one sample, sequenced in a study of T-cell reconstitution after alpha-beta-depleted transplantation in children. Preparation of the TCRbeta library involved a method that used unique molecular identifiers. One entry per CDR3 protein, called by TCRdb with MiXCR from the PCR reads. The sample yields roughly 240,000 distinct CDR3 sequences, just under 8.5% seen once. The specimen comprised PBMCs, mostly from graft donor cells, sampled 180 days after TCRalphabeta/CD19-depleted stem cell transplant. The source is a male patient younger than 18 who had a stem cell transplant for acute lymphoblastic leukemia, so the T cells may come from the graft donor.

This clonotype was observed at least ten times. The chain combines TRBV20-1 with TRBJ1-1; a possible D gene is TRBD1 (5 bases). V was pared by 0 bases and J by 5 bases, with 10 bases between. Germline V lookup: CDR1 DFQATT, CDR2 SNEGSKA (reference sequence). The CDR3 length is 13 residues. Here the CDR3 reads CSAREGGGTEAFF. The CDR3 region has the DNA TGCAGTGCTAGAGAGGGGGGGGGAACTGAAGCTTTCTTT.

This chain uses TRBV18 with TRBJ2-7, with a tentative D call TRBD2 (5 bases). Germline V CDR1 and CDR2: KGHSH, LQKENI. Trimming removed 5 bases from V and 5 bases from J, with 10 bases in between. This CDR3 spans 12 amino acids. DNA for the CDR3: TGTGCCAGCTCATCGGGGTCCCACGAGCAGTACTTC. Amino acid sequence: CASSSGSHEQYF. Looking up the rest from reference TRBV18 and TRBJ2-7 gives the full variable domain: NAGVMQNPRHLVRRRGQEARLRCSPMKGHSHVYWYRQLPEEGLKFMVYLQKENIIDESGMPKERFSAEFPKEGPSILRIQQVVRGDSAAYFCASSSGSHEQYFGPGTRLTVT.

This clonotype occurred many times. This sequence joins TRBV5-1 and TRBJ2-7, with TRBD1 as a possible D gene (5 bases). The CDR3 has 15 residues. Trimming removed 0 bases at V and 6 bases at J, with 16 bases between. CDR1 SGHRS and CDR2 YFSETQ come from the germline V gene. CDR3 in amino acids: CASSLGVAQGSEQYF. CDR3 in DNA: TGCGCCAGCAGCTTGGGGGTGGCTCAGGGCTCCGAGCAGTACTTC.

This clonotype was detected many times. The chain's CDR3 is CASSLVAASGANVLTF. In nucleotides, the CDR3 is TGCGCCAGCAGCTTGGTGGCGGCCTCTGGGGCCAACGTCCTGACTTTC. The chain links TRBV5-1 to TRBJ2-6; D unclear. Germline CDR1 and CDR2: SGHRS and YFSETQ. This CDR3 has 16 residues. V was cut by 0 bases and J by 0 bases, with 7 bases left in between.

The table lists this clonotype with many counts. The chain employs TRBV12-3 or TRBV12-4 and TRBJ1-5, with no clear D. Deletions cut 3 bases from V and 3 bases from J, with 9 bases between. The CDR3 is 14 amino acids. The CDR3 reads CASSFEQNNQPQHF. The CDR3 DNA reads TGTGCCAGCAGTTTTGAACAGAACAATCAGCCCCAGCATTTT.

This clonotype has a count of ten or more. The chain is built from TRBV28 and TRBJ2-4, with no clear D. V was shortened by 2 bases and J by 0 bases, with 2 bases between the two germline ends. The germline CDR1 and CDR2 sequences are MDHEN and SYDVKM. The CDR3 loop spans 13 amino acids. CDR3 residues: CASSLPAKNIQYF. CDR3 nucleotides: TGTGCCAGCAGTTTACCAGCCAAAAACATTCAGTACTTC.

As to this clonotype: This may come from a read error, since a much larger clone is one base off. The chain combines TRBV21-1 with TRBJ2-1. TRBV21-1 is listed as a pseudogene. The CDR3 extends over 14 amino acids. The CDR3 region is CASSKASSYNEHFF. The CDR3 DNA follows: TGTGCCAGCAGCAAGGCTAGCTCCTACAATGAGCACTTCTTC.

This clonotype was seen repeatedly, ten times or more. DNA for the CDR3: TGCGCCAGCAGCTTGGGGCAGGGGGCGAACACCGGGGAGCTGTTTTTT. Translated, it gives CASSLGQGANTGELFF. The rearrangement joins TRBV5-1 to TRBJ2-2; 7 nucleotides align to TRBD1. This CDR3 has 16 amino acids. CDR1 is SGHRS, CDR2 YFSETQ, per germline. Trimming at V came to 0 bases and at J to 0 bases, leaving 2 bases not matched to a gene.